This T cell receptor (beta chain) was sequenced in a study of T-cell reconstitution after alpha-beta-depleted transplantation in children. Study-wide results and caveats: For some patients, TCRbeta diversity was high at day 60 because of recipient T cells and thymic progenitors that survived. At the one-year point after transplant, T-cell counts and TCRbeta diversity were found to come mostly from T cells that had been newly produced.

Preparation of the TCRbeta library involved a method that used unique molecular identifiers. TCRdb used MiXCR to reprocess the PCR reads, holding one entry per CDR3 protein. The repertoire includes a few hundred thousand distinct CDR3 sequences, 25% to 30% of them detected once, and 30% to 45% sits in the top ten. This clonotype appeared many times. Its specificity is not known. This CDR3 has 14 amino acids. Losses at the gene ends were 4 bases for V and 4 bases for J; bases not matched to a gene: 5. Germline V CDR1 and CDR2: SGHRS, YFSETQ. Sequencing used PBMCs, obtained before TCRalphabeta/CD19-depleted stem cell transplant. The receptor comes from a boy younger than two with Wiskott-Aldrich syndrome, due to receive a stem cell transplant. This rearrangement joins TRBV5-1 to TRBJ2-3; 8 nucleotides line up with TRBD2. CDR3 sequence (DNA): TGCGCCAGCAGCCCTTTCGGGGGGGCAGATACGCAGTATTTT. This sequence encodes CASSPFGGADTQYF.